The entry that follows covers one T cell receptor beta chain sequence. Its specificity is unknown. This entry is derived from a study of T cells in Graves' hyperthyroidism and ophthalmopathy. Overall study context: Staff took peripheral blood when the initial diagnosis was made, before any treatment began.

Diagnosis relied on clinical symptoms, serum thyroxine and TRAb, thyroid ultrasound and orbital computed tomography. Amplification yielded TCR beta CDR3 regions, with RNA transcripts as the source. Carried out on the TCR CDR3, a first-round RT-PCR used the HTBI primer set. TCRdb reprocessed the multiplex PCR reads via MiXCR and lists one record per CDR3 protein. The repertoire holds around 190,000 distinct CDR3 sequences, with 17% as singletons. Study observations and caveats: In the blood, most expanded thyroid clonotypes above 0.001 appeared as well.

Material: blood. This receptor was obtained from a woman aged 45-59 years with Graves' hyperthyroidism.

The CDR3 nucleotides are TGCAGCGTGGTCCTAGCGGGAGGACTCACAGATACGCAGTATTTT. Protein product: CSVVLAGGLTDTQYF. V is TRBV29-1 and J is TRBJ2-3, with TRBD2 matching 11 bases. J gave up 2 bases and V 6 bases, and 7 bases lay outside the gene matches. Looked up from germline, CDR1 is SQVTM and CDR2 is ANQGSEA. There are 15 residues in the CDR3.